These 30 T cell receptor beta chains originate from one sample sequenced in a study of T cells in Graves' hyperthyroidism and ophthalmopathy. Amplification yielded TCR beta CDR3 regions, with RNA transcripts as the source. Carried out on the TCR CDR3, a first-round RT-PCR used the HTBI primer set. MiXCR, run by TCRdb on the multiplex PCR reads, gives a single entry per CDR3 protein. The sample includes about 300,000 distinct CDR3 sequences, around 19% seen only once; the top ten take about 35%. The sample taken for sequencing was blood. The receptors originated from a man in his forties or fifties with Graves' ophthalmopathy.

V and J are TRBV6-9 and TRBJ2-6; D may be TRBD2 (5 bases). Germline loops: CDR1 MNHGY, CDR2 SVAAGI. This CDR3 is built from 18 residues. V lost 4 bases to trimming and J lost 0 bases, with 16 bases between them. Written as DNA, the CDR3 is TGTGCCAGCAGTTCACAAGAGGGAGAGCACTCTGGGGCCAACGTCCTGACTTTC. This codes for CASSSQEGEHSGANVLTF.

This clonotype was observed a handful of times. J is TRBJ1-5 and V is TRBV10-3; a possible D gene is TRBD1 (5 bases). V lost 3 bases, J lost 7 bases, and 16 bases lay in between. CDR1 and CDR2 (germline): ENHRY, SYGVKD. The CDR3 is made up of 15 amino acids. CDR3 DNA sequence: TGTGCCATCAGTGAAAGGGGTGGCAGGGCCCAGCCCCAGCATTTT. Translation: CAISERGGRAQPQHF.

This clonotype was seen a handful of times. This chain joins TRBV20-1 and TRBJ2-3; D call uncertain. The V and J ends lost 8 bases and 3 bases respectively, with 15 bases between them. The germline V gene has CDR1 DFQATT and CDR2 SNEGSKA (reference sequence). The CDR3 contains 13 residues. Here the CDR3 DNA reads TGCAGTCCCCGGTATCCCCTAACAGATACGCAGTATTTT. It yields the protein CSPRYPLTDTQYF.

In this sample, this clonotype turned up a few times. The rearrangement links TRBV12-3 or TRBV12-4 to TRBJ2-7; D uncertain. There are 13 residues in the CDR3. Trimming cost V 5 bases and J 6 bases, with 14 bases left between them. CDR3 amino acids: CASSPSLGSEQYF. CDR3 DNA sequence: TGTGCCAGCAGTCCCTCCCTGGGCTCCGAGCAGTACTTC.

This clonotype was detected ten times or more. The chain uses TRBV6-6 and TRBJ2-3; 9 bases agree with TRBD2. This CDR3 is 18 amino acids long. V lost 0 bases and J lost 8; bases outside the gene matches: 15. Per germline, CDR1 MNHNY and CDR2 SVGAGI (reference sequence). CDR3 DNA sequence: TGTGCCAGCAGTTACTCGGTGCTCGAGCGGGGGGCCCCGGGTACGCAGTATTTT. Its protein product is CASSYSVLERGAPGTQYF.

This clonotype was detected ten times or more. This chain joins TRBV20-1 and TRBJ2-3; 12 positions agree with TRBD2. The germline V gene encodes CDR1 DFQATT and CDR2 SNEGSKA (reference sequence). The CDR3 totals 13 residues. CDR3 nucleotide sequence: TGCAGCAGCGGACTAGCGGGAACAGATACGCAGTATTTT. It encodes CSSGLAGTDTQYF.

J is TRBJ2-1 and V is TRBV11-2; 14 bases are shared with TRBD2. With V trimmed by 5 bases and J by 0 bases, 6 bases remained unmatched. Germline V CDR1 and CDR2: SGHAT, FQNNGV. CDR3 length: 18 amino acids. This chain's CDR3 is CASSQGGTSGSSYNEQFF. CDR3 bases: TGTGCCAGCAGCCAGGGCGGGACTAGCGGGAGCTCCTACAATGAGCAGTTCTTC.

The J gene is TRBJ1-2, the V gene TRBV10-3; D gene uncertain. The CDR3 consists of 12 residues. The germline V gene has CDR1 ENHRY and CDR2 SYGVKD. Trimming removed 0 bases from V and 7 bases from J, with 6 bases in between. The CDR3 here is CAISESGSGYTF. Written as DNA, the CDR3 is TGTGCCATCAGTGAGTCTGGCAGTGGCTACACCTTC.

About this clonotype itself: At one boundary the junction diverges from the germline segment, which might be a read error. The chain joins TRBV20-1 to TRBJ2-1; D gene uncertain. Germline CDR1 reads DFQATT; CDR2 reads SNEGSKA (reference sequence). The CDR3 totals 14 residues. The CDR3 nucleotides read TGCAGTGCTTCAGGCTTACCTCTATACAATGAGCAGCTCTTC. Protein product: CSASGLPLYNEQLF.

This clonotype was recorded many times. The chain has TRBV6-5 and TRBJ1-5; maybe TRBD1 (5 bases). The CDR3 has 16 amino acids. V was pared by 0 bases and J by 2 bases, with 11 bases between. CDR1 MNHEY and CDR2 SVGAGI come from the germline V gene. The CDR3 loop reads CASSYSRGLGNQPQHF. The CDR3 DNA reads TGTGCCAGCAGTTACTCTCGGGGGTTAGGCAATCAGCCCCAGCATTTT.

This clonotype was detected many times. This chain joins TRBV15 and TRBJ1-1; no reliable D call. CDR1 LNHNV and CDR2 YYDKDF come from the germline V gene (reference sequence). V shed 0 bases and J shed 4 bases, with 12 bases lying between them. The CDR3 is 15 residues long. CDR3 nucleotide sequence: TGTGCCACCAGCAGAGAGAGAACCCCGGGCACTGAAGCTTTCTTT. It encodes CATSRERTPGTEAFF. The variable domain in full, with the rest retrieved from reference TRBV15 and TRBJ1-1, is DAMVIQNPRYQVTQFGKPVTLSCSQTLNHNVMYWYQQKSSQAPKLLFHYYDKDFNNEADTPDNFQSRRPNTSFCFLDIRSPGLGDTAMYLCATSRERTPGTEAFFGQGTRLTVV.

The sample holds one count of this clonotype. Since a much larger clone is just one base distant, this may be a read error. V is TRBV28 and J is TRBJ2-7; D is possibly TRBD2 (5 bases). Germline values: CDR1 MDHEN, CDR2 SYDVKM. The CDR3 extends over 13 amino acids. Trimming removed 6 bases from V and 5 bases from J, with 14 bases in between. The CDR3: CASSLSFGDEQYF. CDR3 sequence (DNA): TGTGCCAGCAGCTTGTCCTTCGGGGACGAGCAGTACTTC.

In this sample, this clonotype turned up many times. This rearrangement joins TRBV12-3 or TRBV12-4 to TRBJ2-5; tentatively, D is TRBD2 (5 bases). The CDR3 consists of 16 residues. Trimming shortened V by 6 bases and J by 0 bases, and 17 bases separated the two germline ends. Written as DNA, the CDR3 is TGTGCCAGCAGCCGGACGGAGGCCCCCGACCAAGAGACCCAGTACTTC. It yields the protein CASSRTEAPDQETQYF.

This clonotype was seen more than once but under ten times. J is TRBJ2-3 and V is TRBV7-9; 8 bases match TRBD2. Germline V CDR1 and CDR2: SEHNR, FQNEAQ (reference sequence). The V and J ends lost 4 bases and 4 bases, in that order; junction bases with no gene match: 7. There are 15 residues in the CDR3. This chain's CDR3 is CASSSPTGGPDTQYF. The CDR3 DNA sequence: TGTGCCAGCAGCTCCCCGACGGGAGGGCCAGATACGCAGTATTTT.

Many counts were recorded for this clonotype. The chain is built from TRBV5-1 and TRBJ1-5; no clear D. The CDR3 is made up of 15 amino acids. Germline V gene sequence: CDR1 SGHRS, CDR2 YFSETQ. Trimming stripped 2 bases from V and 2 bases from J, with 11 bases between. The CDR3 region is CASSFGEVGNQPQHF. CDR3 in DNA: TGCGCCAGCAGCTTTGGGGAGGTCGGCAATCAGCCCCAGCATTTT.

Regarding this clonotype: A much bigger clone sits one base away, suggesting this may be a read error. V gene TRBV2 combines with J gene TRBJ2-2, with 8 positions matching TRBD2. Germline CDR1 SNHLY, CDR2 FYNNEI. The length of the CDR3 is 15 residues. J was trimmed by 5 bases and V by 6 bases; bases with no gene match: 8. CDR3: CASRWSGRGTGELFF. The CDR3 bases are TGTGCCAGCAGATGGAGCGGGAGAGGAACCGGGGAGCTGTTTTTT.

Ten or more counts support this clonotype. This sequence joins TRBV7-2 and TRBJ2-7; 8 bases align to TRBD1. Per the germline V gene, CDR1 is SGHTA and CDR2 is FQGNSA. The CDR3 has 14 residues. V was pared by 7 bases and J by 5 bases, with 10 bases of the junction left unmatched. This CDR3 reads CASNMDRAGDEQYF. In nucleotides, the CDR3 is TGTGCCAGCAATATGGACAGGGCGGGCGACGAGCAGTACTTC.

The V call is TRBV10-1, the J call TRBJ1-5; 7 bases agree with TRBD1. Germline V CDR1 and CDR2: WNHNN, SYGVQD (reference sequence). With 6 bases clipped from V and 9 bases from J, the junction kept 8 bases outside the gene matches. The CDR3 runs 13 residues. DNA for the CDR3: TGCGCCAGCAGCCCAGGGGGGGGACTGCCCCAGCATTTT. Protein sequence: CASSPGGGLPQHF.

The rearrangement joins TRBV6-1 to TRBJ2-5; weak D call: TRBD2 (5 bases). The germline V and J ends were trimmed by 6 bases and 3 bases, with 17 bases remaining between them. This CDR3 is 15 amino acids long. CDR1 and CDR2 (germline): MNHNS, SASEGT. CDR3 residues: CASSADPAAKETQYF. The CDR3, as DNA: TGTGCCAGCAGCGCCGATCCAGCGGCAAAAGAGACCCAGTACTTC.

This clonotype was detected only a few times. The rearrangement links TRBV9 to TRBJ1-1; 8 bases are shared with TRBD1. CDR1 and CDR2 from the germline V gene are SGDLS and YYNGEE. The CDR3 runs 14 residues. Trimming took 4 bases from V and 3 from J; bases not matched to a gene: 5. DNA of the CDR3: TGTGCCAGCAGCCCCACAGGGGGTTACACTGAAGCTTTCTTT. This sequence encodes CASSPTGGYTEAFF.

This chain joins TRBV5-1 and TRBJ1-1; D is unresolved. With 4 bases removed from V and 5 bases from J, the gap between germline ends came to 18 bases. There are 15 residues in the CDR3. Germline CDR1 SGHRS, CDR2 YFSETQ. This chain's CDR3 is CASSLPGLSSTEAFF. DNA for the CDR3: TGCGCCAGCAGCCTCCCAGGACTCTCATCAACTGAAGCTTTCTTT. The complete variable domain, with remaining parts taken from reference TRBV5-1 and TRBJ1-1, reads KAGVTQTPRYLIKTRGQQVTLSCSPISGHRSVSWYQQTPGQGLQFLFEYFSETQRNKGNFPGRFSGRQFSNSRSEMNVSTLELGDSALYLCASSLPGLSSTEAFFGQGTRLTVV.

Only a few counts were recorded for this clonotype. J is TRBJ2-3 and V is TRBV11-1, with D perhaps assigned TRBD1 or TRBD2 (5 bases each). V gave up 3 bases and J gave up 3 bases, with 13 bases separating them. Germline V gene sequence: CDR1 SGHAT, CDR2 FQDESV (reference sequence). The CDR3 has 15 amino acids. The CDR3 sequence is CASSLGTPGTDTQYF. DNA of the CDR3: TGTGCCAGCAGCTTGGGGACCCCCGGGACAGATACGCAGTATTTT. The full variable domain, rest sourced from reference TRBV11-1 and TRBJ2-3, is EAEVAQSPRYKITEKSQAVAFWCDPISGHATLYWYRQILGQGPELLVQFQDESVVDDSQLPKDRFSAERLKGVDSTLKIQPAELGDSAMYLCASSLGTPGTDTQYFGPGTRLTVL.

This rearrangement joins TRBV6-2 or TRBV6-3 to TRBJ2-1; D not resolved. The CDR3 is 14 amino acids. With 0 bases removed from V and 8 bases from J, the gap between germline ends came to 11 bases. CDR1 is MNHEY, CDR2 SVGEGT, per germline. CDR3 DNA: TGTGCCAGCAGTTACTCGAGTGAAACGGATGAGCAGTTCTTC. It encodes CASSYSSETDEQFF.

V usage is TRBV30 and J usage is TRBJ1-1; D not resolved. Between the trimmed V and J ends, which lost 4 bases and 5 bases, there was a span of 11 bases. The CDR3 has 12 residues. Germline CDR1 reads GTSNPN; CDR2 reads SVGIG (reference sequence). Here the CDR3 DNA reads TGTGCCTGGACCCGGGCGGGAACTGAAGCTTTCTTT. Its protein is CAWTRAGTEAFF.

This clonotype occurred a few times. The chain recombines TRBV20-1 with TRBJ2-2; a weak D match, TRBD2 (6 bases). There are 15 residues in the CDR3. The ends were cut back, 3 bases at V and 4 bases at J, with 15 bases in the middle. Germline CDR1 reads DFQATT; CDR2 reads SNEGSKA (reference sequence). The CDR3 coding sequence is TGCAGTGCTAGCCCCCCGGGGAGGAGCACCGGGGAGCTGTTTTTT. Its translation: CSASPPGRSTGELFF.

This clonotype appeared many times. This chain links TRBV9 with TRBJ1-6; D perhaps matches TRBD1 (5 bases). Germline V gene sequence: CDR1 SGDLS, CDR2 YYNGEE. V gave up 4 bases and J gave up 4 bases, with 18 bases separating them. The CDR3 contains 17 residues. CDR3 coding DNA: TGTGCCAGCAGCCCGCGCGCCTCGACAGAGTATAATTCACCCCTCCACTTT. As protein: CASSPRASTEYNSPLHF.

This clonotype has a single count. This sequence joins TRBV28 and TRBJ2-3; 12 bases match TRBD2. The CDR3 runs 16 residues. CDR1 is MDHEN, CDR2 SYDVKM, per germline. J was trimmed by 7 bases and V by 6 bases; bases with no gene match: 11. The chain's CDR3 is CASSRPSSGRANTQYF. CDR3 nucleotides: TGTGCCAGCAGCCGCCCTTCTAGCGGGAGGGCCAATACGCAGTATTTT.

V usage is TRBV7-2 and J usage is TRBJ2-2, with 7 bases lining up with TRBD2. CDR1 and CDR2 (germline): SGHTA, FQGNSA. V shed 6 bases and J 1 base; nucleotides not matched to a gene: 8. The CDR3 loop spans 16 amino acids. In nucleotides, the CDR3 is TGTACCAGCAGATCACGGGGGGAGATGAACACCGGGGAGCTGTTTTTT. This translates into CTSRSRGEMNTGELFF.

This clonotype was recorded a few times. The chain uses TRBV9 and TRBJ1-6, with D possibly matching TRBD1 (5 bases). V lost 3 bases to trimming and J lost 8 bases, with 9 bases between them. This CDR3 is built from 13 residues. The germline CDR1 and CDR2 sequences are SGDLS and YYNGEE. For the CDR3, the DNA is TGTGCCAGCAGCGCAGGAGGGGATTCACCCCTCCACTTT. Protein product: CASSAGGDSPLHF.

This clonotype was seen ten or more times. The chain employs TRBV30 and TRBJ1-1; the match to TRBD1 covers 7 bases. CDR3 length: 14 amino acids. The germline CDR1 and CDR2 sequences are GTSNPN and SVGIG (reference sequence). V dropped 3 bases and J dropped 1; count of bases not matched to a gene: 5. The CDR3 reads CAWSPGTANTEAFF. CDR3 sequence (DNA): TGTGCCTGGAGCCCCGGGACAGCGAACACTGAAGCTTTCTTT.